Each of the 8 T cell receptor beta chains below was sequenced from the same sample in a study of T cell responses to AZD1222 COVID-19 vaccine. Assay used: immunoSEQ multiplex PCR; TCRdb lists only in-frame clones, some missing. The sample contains about 130,000 clones, 80% to 90% of which appear only once. The input for sequencing was peripheral blood, taken 28 days after the second AZD1222 dose. These receptors all come from an adult who received the AZD1222 COVID-19 vaccine.

This sequence joins TRBV7-2 and TRBJ1-6, with 8 positions matching TRBD1. With V trimmed by 5 bases and J by 5 bases, 2 bases remained unmatched. The germline V gene encodes CDR1 SGHTA and CDR2 FQGNSA. This CDR3 region has 14 residues. The CDR3 sequence is CASSLQGDNSPLHF. The CDR3 DNA reads as TGTGCCAGCAGCCTACAGGGGGATAATTCACCCCTCCACTTT.

The genes are TRBV7-9 and TRBJ1-1, with unresolved D. Trimming pared 1 base from V and 11 bases from J, leaving 2 bases between. Germline lookup yields CDR1 SEHNR and CDR2 FQNEAQ (reference sequence). This CDR3 region has 9 residues. CDR3 nucleotide sequence: TGTGCCAGCAGCTTAGGGGCTTTCTTT. Translated, it gives CASSLGAFF.

V and J are TRBV5-1 and TRBJ1-1; TRBD1 might be the D (6 bases). Trimming took off 1 base at V and 4 bases at J, with 11 bases between the two ends. The CDR3 spans 14 residues. Germline V lookup: CDR1 SGHRS, CDR2 YFSETQ. The CDR3 nucleotides are TGCGCCAGCAGCTTGCAGGGGACGGGCACTGAAGCTTTCTTT. Translating it yields CASSLQGTGTEAFF.

The DNA of the CDR3 is TGTGCCTGGAGTATCGGGAGGGGCGCTGAAGCTTTCTTT. This translates into CAWSIGRGAEAFF. The chain employs TRBV30 and TRBJ1-1; TRBD1 is a possible D gene (5 bases). Germline-derived CDR1 and CDR2 are GTSNPN and SVGIG (reference sequence). V shed 2 bases and J shed 6 bases, with 13 bases lying between them. The CDR3 runs 13 residues. The full variable domain, with the rest looked up from reference TRBV30 and TRBJ1-1, is SQTIHQWPATLVQPVGSPLSLECTVEGTSNPNLYWYRQAAGRGLQLLFYSVGIGQISSEVPQNLSASRPQDRQFILSSKKLLLSDSGFYLCAWSIGRGAEAFFGQGTRLTVV.

V and J are TRBV3-1 (or the pseudogene TRBV3-2) and TRBJ2-3, with D possibly being TRBD2 (5 bases). V was pared by 1 base and J by 0 bases, with 8 bases between. The germline gives CDR1 LGHDT, CDR2 YNNKEL (reference sequence). The CDR3 length is 15 residues. The CDR3 bases are TGTGCCAGCAGCCAAGGAGGACTGAGCACAGATACGCAGTATTTT. Its protein is CASSQGGLSTDTQYF.

In its sample, this clone was seen once. V is TRBV6-6 and J is TRBJ1-1; D is ambiguous. CDR1 is MNHNY and CDR2 is SVGAGI in the germline V gene (reference sequence). Trimming removed 2 bases from V and 1 base from J, with 2 bases in between. This CDR3 has 12 residues. CDR3 sequence (DNA): TGTGCCAGCAGTTACGCGAACACTGAAGCTTTCTTT. Its translation is CASSYANTEAFF.

This rearrangement joins TRBV5-1 to TRBJ1-2; D possibly corresponds to TRBD1 (6 bases). Per the germline V gene, CDR1 is SGHRS and CDR2 is YFSETQ. Trimming cost V 0 bases and J 6 bases, with 9 bases left between them. This CDR3 has 13 residues. The CDR3 sequence is CASSLGGQDGYTF. The CDR3 coding sequence is TGCGCCAGCAGCTTGGGGGGGCAGGATGGCTACACCTTC.

This chain connects TRBV4-3 to TRBJ2-1; the D gene is possibly TRBD1 (5 bases). Germline CDR1 and CDR2: LGHNA and YSLEER. The CDR3 extends over 15 amino acids. Trimming stripped 3 bases from V and 5 bases from J, with 14 bases between. The CDR3 sequence: CASSQGPDSHNEQFF. The CDR3 DNA is TGCGCCAGCAGCCAGGGTCCCGACAGCCACAATGAGCAGTTCTTC.